This T cell receptor (beta chain) was identified in a study of control samples from healthy donors and cancer patients. This CDR3 is built from 15 residues. Germline lookup yields CDR1 LGHDT and CDR2 YNNKEL (reference sequence). Trimming cost V 8 bases and J 0 bases, with 14 bases left between them. TCRdb keeps only in-frame clones here, not all; method: immunoSEQ multiplex PCR. This table has approximately 100,000 clones, about nine tenths appearing once. This chain uses TRBV3-1 (or the pseudogene TRBV3-2) with TRBJ1-3; the D is unclear. This receptor was obtained from a human donor in good health. The donor label of this sample is uncertain. Sequencing used blood. In nucleotides, the CDR3 is TGTGCCAGCCGAGGGAACTTTTACTCTGGAAACACCATATATTTT. It translates to CASRGNFYSGNTIYF.